The TCR beta chain under discussion was sequenced for a study of PD-1 blockade in mismatch repair-deficient tumors. Overall study: Enrolled about 2013-2016, patients had progressing, pretreated mismatch repair-deficient cancers of about a dozen types.

Using immunoSEQ multiplex PCR, the repertoire was profiled, and TCRdb retains in-frame clones only, with some absent. The sample lists roughly 15,000 clones; approximately 81% were seen once. Study conclusions and caveats: Tumor-resident clones, often undetectable pretreatment in blood, expanded then contracted after pembrolizumab.

This clone was recorded once. Antigen specificity is unknown. The TCR-sequenced patients were three responders to pembrolizumab. This CDR3 contains 11 residues. The V gene's germline CDR1 is SGHRS and CDR2 YFSETQ. V lost 4 bases and J lost 5, with 6 bases in between. The genes are TRBV5-1 and TRBJ2-5; no clear D. The sequenced sample was PBMCs, obtained before pembrolizumab treatment. This clonotype was obtained from an adult with mismatch repair-deficient cancer. Written as DNA, the CDR3 is TGCGCCAGCAGCGAATGGGAGACCCAGTACTTC. Protein: CASSEWETQYF.